This TCR beta chain was identified in a study of T cell responses to AZD1222 COVID-19 vaccine. Study-wide context: Both about-4-week and about-12-week second-dose recipients were combined.

CDR3 length equals 16 residues. Germline values: CDR1 SGHTA, CDR2 FQGNSA. J gave up 3 bases and V 5 bases, and 7 bases lay outside the gene matches. Only in-frame clones appear in the TCRdb table, and some are missing; sequencing was by immunoSEQ multiplex PCR. The repertoire includes about 92,000 clones, about 89% of them detected once, and roughly 1.7% sits in the top ten. As to this clone: The antigen is unknown.

Whole-study results and caveats: A reported finding is that nearly half of spike-specific TCRs target unmutated variant regions. Vaccine-associated CD4 TCRs ranged over spike, dominating at 160-218 and 743-854.

The genes are TRBV7-2 and TRBJ2-7; 13 bases line up with TRBD2. This TCR was recovered from an adult in good health. Material: peripheral blood, obtained on day 0 of AZD1222 vaccination. The CDR3 sequence: CASSPGLAGALYEQYF. The CDR3 DNA sequence: TGTGCCAGCAGCCCCGGACTAGCGGGGGCCCTCTACGAGCAGTACTTC.